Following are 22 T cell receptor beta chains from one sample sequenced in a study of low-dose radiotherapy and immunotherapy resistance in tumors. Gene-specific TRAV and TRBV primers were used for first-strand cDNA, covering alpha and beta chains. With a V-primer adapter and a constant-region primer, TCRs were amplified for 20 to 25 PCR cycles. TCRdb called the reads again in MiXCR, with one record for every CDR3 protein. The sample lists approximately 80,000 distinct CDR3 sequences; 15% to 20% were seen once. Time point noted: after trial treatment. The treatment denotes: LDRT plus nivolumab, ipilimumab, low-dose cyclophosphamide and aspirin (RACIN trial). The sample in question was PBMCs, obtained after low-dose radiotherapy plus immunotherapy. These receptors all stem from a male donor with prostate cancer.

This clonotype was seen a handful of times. Here the CDR3 reads CASSIGTSGRAIVIQYF. The CDR3 coding sequence is TGTGCCAGTAGTATAGGGACTAGCGGGAGGGCCATCGTCATTCAGTACTTC. The rearrangement joins TRBV19 to TRBJ2-4; 15 bases fit TRBD2. CDR3 size: 17 residues. The ends lost 1 base at V and 9 bases at J; junction bases unmatched: 7. Per the germline V gene, CDR1 is LNHDA and CDR2 is SQIVND (reference sequence).

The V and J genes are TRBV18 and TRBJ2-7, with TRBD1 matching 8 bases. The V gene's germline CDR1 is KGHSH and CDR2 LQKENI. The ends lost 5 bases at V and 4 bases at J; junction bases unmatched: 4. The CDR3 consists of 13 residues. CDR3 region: CASSATGGYEQYF. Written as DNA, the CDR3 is TGTGCCAGCTCAGCAACAGGGGGATACGAGCAGTACTTC.

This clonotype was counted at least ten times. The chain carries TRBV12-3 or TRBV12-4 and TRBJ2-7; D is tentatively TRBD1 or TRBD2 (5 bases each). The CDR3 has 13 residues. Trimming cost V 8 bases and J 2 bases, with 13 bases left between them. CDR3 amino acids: CASARDGTYEQYF. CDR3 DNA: TGTGCCAGCGCCCGGGACGGGACCTACGAGCAGTACTTC.

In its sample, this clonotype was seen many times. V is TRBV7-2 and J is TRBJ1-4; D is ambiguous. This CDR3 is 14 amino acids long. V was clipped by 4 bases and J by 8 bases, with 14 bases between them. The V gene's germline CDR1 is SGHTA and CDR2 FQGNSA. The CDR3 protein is CASSSREKGEKLFF. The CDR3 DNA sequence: TGTGCCAGCAGCTCCCGGGAGAAAGGGGAAAAACTGTTTTTT.

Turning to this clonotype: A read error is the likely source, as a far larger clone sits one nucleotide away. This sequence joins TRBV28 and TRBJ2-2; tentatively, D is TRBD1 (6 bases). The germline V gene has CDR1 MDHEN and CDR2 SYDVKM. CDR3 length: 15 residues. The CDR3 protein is CASRYRGIGTGKLFF. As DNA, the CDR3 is TGTGCCAGCAGATATAGGGGGATTGGCACCGGGAAGCTGTTTTTT.

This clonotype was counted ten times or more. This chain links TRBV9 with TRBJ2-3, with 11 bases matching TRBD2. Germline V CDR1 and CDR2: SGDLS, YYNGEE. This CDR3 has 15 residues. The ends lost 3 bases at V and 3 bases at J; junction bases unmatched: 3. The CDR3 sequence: CASSGGTSGTDTQYF. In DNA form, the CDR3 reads TGTGCCAGCAGCGGGGGGACTAGCGGTACAGATACGCAGTATTTT. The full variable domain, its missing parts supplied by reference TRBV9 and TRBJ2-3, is DSGVTQTPKHLITATGQRVTLRCSPRSGDLSVYWYQQSLDQGLQFLIQYYNGEERAKGNILERFSAQQFPDLHSELNLSSLELGDSALYFCASSGGTSGTDTQYFGPGTRLTVL.

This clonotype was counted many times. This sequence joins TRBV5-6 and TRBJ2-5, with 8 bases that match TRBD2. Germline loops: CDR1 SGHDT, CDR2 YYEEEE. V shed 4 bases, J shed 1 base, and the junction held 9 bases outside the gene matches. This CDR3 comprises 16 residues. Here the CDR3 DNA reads TGTGCCAGCAGCCACACTAGCGGAAGGCCCCAAGAGACCCAGTACTTC. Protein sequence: CASSHTSGRPQETQYF.

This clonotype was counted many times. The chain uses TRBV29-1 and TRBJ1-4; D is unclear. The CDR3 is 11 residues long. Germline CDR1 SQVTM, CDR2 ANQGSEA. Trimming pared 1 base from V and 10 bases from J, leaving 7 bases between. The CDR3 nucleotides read TGCAGCGTTGAAGGCAGAGGAAAACTGTTTTTT. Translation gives CSVEGRGKLFF.

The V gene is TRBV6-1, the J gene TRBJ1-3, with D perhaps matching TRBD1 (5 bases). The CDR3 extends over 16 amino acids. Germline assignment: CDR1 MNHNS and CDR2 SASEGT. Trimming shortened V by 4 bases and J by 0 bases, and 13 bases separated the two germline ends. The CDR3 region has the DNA TGTGCCAGCAGTGCCCGGGACGTTAACTCTGGAAACACCATATATTTT. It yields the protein CASSARDVNSGNTIYF.

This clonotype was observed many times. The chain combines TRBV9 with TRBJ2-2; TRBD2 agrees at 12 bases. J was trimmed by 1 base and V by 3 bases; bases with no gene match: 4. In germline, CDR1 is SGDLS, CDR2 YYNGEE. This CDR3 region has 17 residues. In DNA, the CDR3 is TGTGCCAGCAGCGCAACGACTAGCGGGAGGAACACCGGGGAGCTGTTTTTT. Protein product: CASSATTSGRNTGELFF.

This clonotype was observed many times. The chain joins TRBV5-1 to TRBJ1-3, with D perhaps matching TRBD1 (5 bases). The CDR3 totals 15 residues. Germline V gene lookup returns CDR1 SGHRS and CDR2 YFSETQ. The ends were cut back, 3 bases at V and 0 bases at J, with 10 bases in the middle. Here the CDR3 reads CASSSTGLSGNTIYF. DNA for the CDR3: TGCGCCAGCAGCTCAACAGGACTCTCTGGAAACACCATATATTTT.

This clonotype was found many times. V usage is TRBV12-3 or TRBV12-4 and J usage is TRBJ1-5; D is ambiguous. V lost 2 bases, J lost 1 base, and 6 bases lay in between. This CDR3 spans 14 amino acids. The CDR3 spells CASSLLHSNQPQHF. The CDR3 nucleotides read TGTGCCAGCAGTTTACTACACAGCAATCAGCCCCAGCATTTT.

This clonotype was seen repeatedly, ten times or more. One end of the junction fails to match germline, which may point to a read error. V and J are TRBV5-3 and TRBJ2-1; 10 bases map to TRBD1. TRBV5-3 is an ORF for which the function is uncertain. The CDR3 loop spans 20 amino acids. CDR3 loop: CASSSKGGQGPGFSYNEQFF. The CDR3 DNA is TGCGCCAGCAGCTCTAAGGGGGGACAGGGGCCGGGTTTCTCCTACAATGAGCAGTTCTTC.

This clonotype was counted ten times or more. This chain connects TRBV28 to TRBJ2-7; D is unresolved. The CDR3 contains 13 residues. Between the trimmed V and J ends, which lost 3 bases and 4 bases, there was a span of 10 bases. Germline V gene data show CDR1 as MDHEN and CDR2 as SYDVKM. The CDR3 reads CASSLKGLYEQYF. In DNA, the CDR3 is TGTGCCAGCAGTTTGAAAGGGCTGTACGAGCAGTACTTC.

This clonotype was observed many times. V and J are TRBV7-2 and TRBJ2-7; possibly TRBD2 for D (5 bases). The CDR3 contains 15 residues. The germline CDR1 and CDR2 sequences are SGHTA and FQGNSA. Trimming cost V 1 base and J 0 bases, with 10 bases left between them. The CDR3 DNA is TGTGCCAGCAGCTTAGAAGCGGCCTTCTCCTACGAGCAGTACTTC. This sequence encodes CASSLEAAFSYEQYF.

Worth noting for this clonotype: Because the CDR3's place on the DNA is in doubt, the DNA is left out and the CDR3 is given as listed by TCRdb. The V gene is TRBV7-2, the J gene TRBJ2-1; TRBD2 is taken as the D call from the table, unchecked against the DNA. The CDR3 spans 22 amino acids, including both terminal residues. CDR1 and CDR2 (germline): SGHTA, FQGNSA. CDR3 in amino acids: CASSFYICSARGAGGPGNEQFF.

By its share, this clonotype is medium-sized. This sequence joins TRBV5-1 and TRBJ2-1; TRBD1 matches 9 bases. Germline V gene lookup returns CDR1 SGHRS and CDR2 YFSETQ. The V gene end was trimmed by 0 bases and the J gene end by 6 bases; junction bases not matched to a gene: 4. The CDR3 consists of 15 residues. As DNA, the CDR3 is TGCGCCAGCAGCTTGGGGGGACAGGGCCTCAATGAGCAGTTCTTC. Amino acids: CASSLGGQGLNEQFF.

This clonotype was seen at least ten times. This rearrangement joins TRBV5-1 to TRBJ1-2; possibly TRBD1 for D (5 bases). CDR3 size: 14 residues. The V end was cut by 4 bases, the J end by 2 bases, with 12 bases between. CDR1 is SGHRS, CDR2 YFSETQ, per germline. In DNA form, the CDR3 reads TGCGCCAGCAGCACAGGCGAAGCGAACTATGGCTACACCTTC. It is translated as CASSTGEANYGYTF.

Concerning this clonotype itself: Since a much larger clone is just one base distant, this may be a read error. CDR3 residues: CALAVTHDEQFF. DNA of the CDR3: TGTGCCCTCGCAGTCACCCACGATGAGCAGTTCTTC. The rearrangement links TRBV30 to TRBJ2-1; no clear D gene. The V gene's germline CDR1 is GTSNPN and CDR2 SVGIG (reference sequence). V lost 8 bases and J 8 bases, leaving 16 bases between the germline ends. The length of the CDR3 is 12 residues.

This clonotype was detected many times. DNA of the CDR3: TGTGCCAGCAGTATCAACGGGACACCTAATGAAAAACTGTTTTTT. This sequence encodes CASSINGTPNEKLFF. The chain employs TRBV27 and TRBJ1-4, with a tentative D call TRBD1 (6 bases). The CDR3 length is 15 residues. Trimming left V 5 bases short and J 3 bases short, with 13 bases between. CDR1 and CDR2 from the germline V gene are MNHEY and SMNVEV (reference sequence).

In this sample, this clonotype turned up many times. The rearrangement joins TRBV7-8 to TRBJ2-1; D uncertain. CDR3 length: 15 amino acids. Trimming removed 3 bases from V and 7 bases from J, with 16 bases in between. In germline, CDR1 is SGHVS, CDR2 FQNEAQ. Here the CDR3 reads CASSFDSFPSNEQFF. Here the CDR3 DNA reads TGTGCCAGCAGCTTCGACTCCTTCCCCTCTAATGAGCAGTTCTTC.

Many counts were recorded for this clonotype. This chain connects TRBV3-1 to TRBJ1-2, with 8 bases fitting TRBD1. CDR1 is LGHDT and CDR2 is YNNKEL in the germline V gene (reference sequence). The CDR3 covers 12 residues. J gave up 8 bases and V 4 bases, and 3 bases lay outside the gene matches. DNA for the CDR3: TGTGCCAGCAGCCCGGGACAGGTCGGCTACACCTTC. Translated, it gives CASSPGQVGYTF.